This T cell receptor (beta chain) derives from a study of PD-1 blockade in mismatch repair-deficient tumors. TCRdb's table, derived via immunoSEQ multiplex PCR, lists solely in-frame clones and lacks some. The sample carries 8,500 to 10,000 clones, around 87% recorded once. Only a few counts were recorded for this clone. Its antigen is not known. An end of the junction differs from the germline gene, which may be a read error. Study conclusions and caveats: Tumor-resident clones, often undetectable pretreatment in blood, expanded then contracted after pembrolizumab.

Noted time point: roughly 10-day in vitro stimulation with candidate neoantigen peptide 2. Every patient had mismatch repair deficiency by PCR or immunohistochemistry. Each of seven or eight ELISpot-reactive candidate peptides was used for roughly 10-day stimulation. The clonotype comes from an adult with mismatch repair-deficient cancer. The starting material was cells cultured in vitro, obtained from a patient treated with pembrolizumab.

In nucleotides, the CDR3 is TGTGCCAGCAGTTTACACCTATCTCCCAGGTCCCGAGGCCTCTTC. Translating gives CASSLHLSPRSRGLF. V usage is TRBV28 and J usage is TRBJ2-1; no firm D call. The germline CDR1 and CDR2 sequences are MDHEN and SYDVKM. The CDR3 covers 15 residues.